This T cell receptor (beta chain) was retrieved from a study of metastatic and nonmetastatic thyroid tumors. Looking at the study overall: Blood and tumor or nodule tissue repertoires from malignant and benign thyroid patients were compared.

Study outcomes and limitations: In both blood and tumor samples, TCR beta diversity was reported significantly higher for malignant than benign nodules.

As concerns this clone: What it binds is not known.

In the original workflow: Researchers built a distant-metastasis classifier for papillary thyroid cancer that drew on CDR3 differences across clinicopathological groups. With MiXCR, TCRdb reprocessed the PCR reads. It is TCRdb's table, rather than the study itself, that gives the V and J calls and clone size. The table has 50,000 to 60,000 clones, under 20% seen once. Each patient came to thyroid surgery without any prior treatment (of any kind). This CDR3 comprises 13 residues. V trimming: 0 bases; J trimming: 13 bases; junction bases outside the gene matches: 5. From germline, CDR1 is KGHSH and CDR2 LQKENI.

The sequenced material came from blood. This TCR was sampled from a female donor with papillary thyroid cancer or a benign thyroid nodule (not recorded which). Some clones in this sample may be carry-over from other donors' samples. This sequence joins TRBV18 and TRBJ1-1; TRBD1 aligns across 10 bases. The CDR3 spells CASSPPRQGAVFF. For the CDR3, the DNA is TGTGCCAGCTCACCACCGCGACAGGGGGCGGTTTTCTTT.